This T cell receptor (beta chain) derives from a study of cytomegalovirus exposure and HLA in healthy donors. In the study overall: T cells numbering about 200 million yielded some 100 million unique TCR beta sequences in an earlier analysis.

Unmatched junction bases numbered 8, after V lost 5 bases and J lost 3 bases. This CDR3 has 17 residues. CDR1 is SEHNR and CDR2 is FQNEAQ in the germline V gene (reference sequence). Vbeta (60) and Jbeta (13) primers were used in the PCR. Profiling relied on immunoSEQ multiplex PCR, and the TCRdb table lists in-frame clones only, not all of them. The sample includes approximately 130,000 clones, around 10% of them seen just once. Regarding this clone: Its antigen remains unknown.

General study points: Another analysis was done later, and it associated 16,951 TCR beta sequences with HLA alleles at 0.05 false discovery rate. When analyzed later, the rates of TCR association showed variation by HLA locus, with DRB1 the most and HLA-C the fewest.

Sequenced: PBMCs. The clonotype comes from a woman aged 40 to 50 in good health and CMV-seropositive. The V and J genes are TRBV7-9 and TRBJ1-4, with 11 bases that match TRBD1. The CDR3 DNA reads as TGTGCCAGCAGCACCCGGACAGGGGGCTATTCTAATGAAAAACTGTTTTTT. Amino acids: CASSTRTGGYSNEKLFF.